This T cell receptor (beta chain) is from a study of T-cell memory formation after mild COVID-19. Study conclusions and caveats: Some responding clones appeared in pre-infection memory, suggesting cross-reactive memory joined.

The germline gives CDR1 SGHRS, CDR2 YFSETQ. The CDR3 extends over 11 amino acids. The V end was cut by 0 bases, the J end by 10 bases, with 5 bases between. This clonotype has just a few counts. What it binds is not known. TCRdb fed the 5' RACE reads into MiXCR, producing one record per CDR3 protein. Of approximately 200,000 distinct CDR3 sequences detected, approximately 16% appear once; the ten largest clones hold about 1.9%. The TCR sequence derives from an adult woman who had mild COVID-19 (a few samples of this study predate the infection). Cell type and time point are not known. Sequenced sample: PBMCs or a T cell subset sorted from them (not recorded which). The rearrangement uses TRBV5-1 and TRBJ2-1, with D unresolved. This CDR3 is CASSLGPEQFF. In DNA, the CDR3 is TGCGCCAGCAGCTTGGGACCGGAGCAGTTCTTC.